A selection of T cell receptor beta chains follows, all from one sample in a study of T cells in Graves' hyperthyroidism and ophthalmopathy. MiXCR, applied by TCRdb to the multiplex PCR reads, yields one record per CDR3 protein. This sample has approximately 560,000 distinct CDR3 sequences, with around a sixth found just once. The sample taken for sequencing was blood. The source is a woman in her 30s with Graves' hyperthyroidism. Each CDR3 is given with its conserved first and last residue. A D gene is named only where the DNA matches it firmly. Rows may omit the clone size; those that give it use once, few, many or a size class.

TRBD2,few,TRBV15,TRBJ2-1,CATSGPSGRPPEQFF,TGTGCCACCAGCGGGCCTAGCGGGAGGCCGCCAGAGCAGTTCTTC
TRBD2,NA,TRBV6-1,TRBJ2-7,CASRTGTRGWQYF,TGTGCCAGCCGAACCGGGACTAGGGGCTGGCAGTACTTC
NA,many,TRBV7-2,TRBJ2-2,CASSLFTGELFF,TGTGCCAGCAGCTTGTTCACCGGGGAGCTGTTTTTT
NA,NA,TRBV19,TRBJ1-6,CASSVRIGPYNSPLHF,TGTGCCAGTAGTGTGCGGATTGGCCCTTATAATTCACCCCTCCACTTT
TRBD2,few,TRBV7-8,TRBJ2-3,CASSLKDSGSGGTDTQYF,TGTGCCAGCAGCTTAAAGGACAGCGGGAGTGGAGGCACAGATACGCAGTATTTT
TRBD1,many,TRBV6-2/TRBV6-3,TRBJ1-5,CASRPGQGGQPQHF,TGTGCCAGCAGGCCGGGACAGGGAGGCCAGCCCCAGCATTTT
NA,many,TRBV28,TRBJ1-2,CATPSNYGYTF,TGTGCCACTCCGAGTAACTATGGCTACACCTTC
TRBD2,NA,TRBV11-2,TRBJ2-5,CASSLAGRGRETQYF,TGTGCCAGCAGTTTAGCGGGCCGGGGACGAGAGACCCAGTACTTC
NA,NA,TRBV20-1,TRBJ1-5,CSAATFPDSIFNQPQHF,TGCAGTGCTGCGACGTTCCCCGACAGTATCTTCAATCAGCCCCAGCATTTT
NA,few,TRBV3-1,TRBJ2-1,CANSLTGGREGAYNEQFF,TGTGCCAACAGCCTAACAGGGGGGCGGGAGGGTGCCTACAATGAGCAGTTCTTC
NA,many,TRBV11-1,TRBJ2-7,CASSPSPDSYEQYF,TGTGCCAGCAGCCCGTCACCGGACAGCTACGAGCAGTACTTC
NA,many,TRBV27,TRBJ2-1,CASSPWLSGGFREQFF,TGTGCCAGCAGTCCCTGGTTAAGCGGCGGATTTCGGGAGCAGTTCTTC
TRBD2,many,TRBV30,TRBJ2-7,CAWRVYGRASVQYF,TGTGCCTGGAGGGTGTACGGGAGGGCTTCAGTGCAGTACTTC
NA,few,TRBV5-1,TRBJ2-3,CASSPWGDGADTQYF,TGCGCCAGCAGCCCATGGGGGGATGGCGCAGATACGCAGTATTTT
NA,many,TRBV13,TRBJ2-7,CASGQPQGLSGYEQYF,TGTGCCAGCGGGCAGCCTCAGGGGCTGAGTGGGTACGAGCAGTACTTC
NA,many,TRBV2,TRBJ1-1,CASSEHGGTTEAFF,TGTGCCAGCAGTGAACATGGGGGAACTACTGAAGCTTTCTTT
NA,few,TRBV20-1,TRBJ1-2,CSAHSPGLYGYTF,TGCAGTGCCCATTCCCCAGGACTCTATGGCTACACCTTC
NA,many,TRBV7-8,TRBJ2-7,CASSLADFYEQYF,TGTGCCAGCAGCTTAGCAGATTTTTACGAGCAGTACTTC
NA,NA,TRBV7-7,TRBJ2-2,CASSLVAGKVGELFF,TGTGCTAGCAGCTTAGTGGCAGGGAAGGTCGGGGAGCTGTTTTTT
TRBD2,many,TRBV7-2,TRBJ2-5,CASSLEAAGGQETQYF,TGTGCCAGCAGCTTAGAAGCAGCGGGAGGACAAGAGACCCAGTACTTC
NA,many,TRBV3-1,TRBJ2-1,CASSQSTASGFISYNEQFF,TGTGCCAGCAGCCAATCCACCGCGTCGGGGTTTATCTCCTACAATGAGCAGTTCTTC
NA,many,TRBV6-1,TRBJ2-7,CASSYLVGTEYEQYF,TGTGCCAGCAGTTACCTCGTGGGGACGGAATACGAGCAGTACTTC
NA,NA,TRBV4-3,TRBJ1-1,CASSQEGVPNTEAFF,TGCGCCAGCAGCCAAGAAGGCGTGCCGAACACTGAAGCTTTCTTT
NA,few,TRBV6-1,TRBJ2-1,CASTMDWHNEQFF,TGTGCCAGCACTATGGACTGGCATAATGAGCAGTTCTTC
NA,NA,TRBV27,TRBJ1-2,CASSLSGGAGGIYGYTF,TGTGCCAGCAGTTTATCGGGAGGGGCGGGTGGGATCTATGGCTACACCTTC
TRBD2,many,TRBV20-1,TRBJ2-1,CSAGTSGRHNSYNEQFF,TGCAGTGCTGGGACTAGCGGGAGGCACAACTCCTACAATGAGCAGTTCTTC
NA,NA,TRBV24-1,TRBJ1-2,CATSDSRVNQGFGYTF,TGTGCCACCAGTGATAGCAGAGTAAACCAGGGGTTTGGCTACACCTTC
NA,NA,TRBV10-3,TRBJ2-1,CAISLRGPNEQFF,TGTGCCATCAGTTTGCGCGGGCCCAATGAGCAGTTCTTC
NA,few,TRBV28,TRBJ1-2,CASSPSRTETRFYGYTF,TGTGCCAGCAGCCCATCCCGGACAGAAACCCGCTTCTATGGCTACACCTTC
TRBD1,few,TRBV7-9,TRBJ1-2,CASSSIGQGPTF,TGTGCCAGCAGCTCGATCGGACAGGGGCCCACCTTC
NA,many,TRBV11-1,TRBJ2-7,CASSPGTLGNEQYF,TGTGCCAGCAGCCCTGGGACTCTAGGGAACGAGCAGTACTTC
TRBD1,many,TRBV24-1,TRBJ1-5,CATSDSRGAGGIGQPQHF,TGTGCCACCAGTGATTCGCGGGGGGCAGGGGGCATAGGGCAGCCCCAGCATTTT
NA,many,TRBV7-6,TRBJ1-1,CASSLATEMNTEAFF,TGTGCCAGCAGCTTAGCTACAGAGATGAACACTGAAGCTTTCTTT
NA,NA,TRBV6-1,TRBJ1-2,CASSEAGARTLWGGYTF,TGTGCCAGCAGTGAAGCCGGGGCACGCACGCTGTGGGGTGGCTACACCTTC
NA,many,TRBV29-1,TRBJ2-2,CSVGAATNTGELFF,TGCAGCGTTGGGGCAGCGACGAACACCGGGGAGCTGTTTTTT
TRBD1,few,TRBV27,TRBJ2-6,CASSPPRGPGANVLTF,TGTGCCAGCAGTCCCCCCAGGGGGCCTGGGGCCAACGTCCTGACTTTC
TRBD1,many,TRBV5-1,TRBJ2-1,CASSLTPGQGSNEQFF,TGCGCCAGCAGCTTAACTCCGGGACAGGGATCGAATGAGCAGTTCTTC
NA,once,TRBV20-1,TRBJ1-1,CSVISGNRLDEQFFGPARTEAFF,NA
NA,NA,TRBV29-1,TRBJ2-1,CSAQQPLQSYNEQFF,TGCAGCGCCCAGCAACCTCTGCAGTCCTACAATGAGCAGTTCTTC
NA,many,TRBV27,TRBJ1-1,CASSSQVNTEAFF,TGTGCCAGCAGCTCTCAGGTGAACACTGAAGCTTTCTTT
NA,few,TRBV6-1,TRBJ2-4,CASSSEDLILAKNIQYF,TGTGCCAGCAGTTCCGAGGACTTGATTCTAGCCAAAAACATTCAGTACTTC
NA,few,TRBV5-5,TRBJ1-1,CASSAREVRYTEAFF,TGTGCCAGCAGCGCCCGGGAGGTAAGATACACTGAAGCTTTCTTT
NA,NA,TRBV18,TRBJ2-3,CASSPPITTGHDTDTQYF,TGTGCCAGCTCACCACCCATTACGACAGGACACGACACAGATACGCAGTATTTT
TRBD1,NA,TRBV5-6,TRBJ2-1,CAGEYRGYNEQFF,TGTGCCGGGGAGTACAGGGGCTACAATGAGCAGTTCTTC
NA,few,TRBV9,TRBJ2-3,CASSPHLGITDTQYF,TGTGCCAGCAGCCCCCATCTGGGGATCACAGATACGCAGTATTTT
NA,few,TRBV20-1,TRBJ1-1,CSARGLKGDLTEAFF,TGCAGTGCTAGAGGTCTAAAGGGCGATTTGACTGAAGCTTTCTTT
TRBD1,many,TRBV27,TRBJ1-5,CASSPAGTGGEGYSNQPQHF,TGTGCCAGCAGTCCCGCGGGGACAGGGGGCGAGGGGTATAGCAATCAGCCCCAGCATTTT
NA,NA,TRBV11-1,TRBJ2-5,CASSLAGDNQETQYF,TGTGCCAGCAGCTTGGCAGGGGACAACCAAGAGACCCAGTACTTC
NA,NA,TRBV6-1,TRBJ2-7,CASSESAARAYEQYF,TGTGCCAGCAGTGAGTCGGCAGCACGCGCCTACGAGCAGTACTTC
NA,NA,TRBV3-1,TRBJ2-1,CASSQEGPGKNEQFF,TGTGCCAGCAGCCAAGAGGGGCCAGGGAAGAATGAGCAGTTCTTC
TRBD2,NA,TRBV10-3,TRBJ2-7,CAISAGLAGAYEQYF,TGTGCCATCAGTGCCGGACTAGCGGGAGCCTACGAGCAGTACTTC
NA,NA,TRBV12-3/TRBV12-4,TRBJ2-7,CASSRPYGQYF,TGTGCCAGCAGTCGCCCCTACGGGCAGTACTTC
NA,many,TRBV7-2,TRBJ2-1,CASSLGGVTSGTGDEQFF,TGTGCCAGCAGCTTAGGCGGGGTCACTAGCGGGACAGGGGATGAGCAGTTCTTC
TRBD1,many,TRBV30,TRBJ2-7,CAWSPYGQGKSYEQYF,TGTGCCTGGAGTCCCTACGGACAGGGGAAGTCCTACGAGCAGTACTTC